The 31 T cell receptor beta chains given below trace back to one sample, sequenced in a study of T cell responses to AZD1222 COVID-19 vaccine (dated by TCRdb to the early 2020s). Libraries were built with the immunoSEQ multiplex PCR assay. Not all clones reach the TCRdb copy of this immuneACCESS table, which keeps in-frame sequences only. Checked studies attribute under half of the gap to unresolved V genes and leave the rest unexplained. The sample table lists 120,000 or so clones, 70% to 90% of them with a count of one. Of the sample, about 10% falls within the top ten clones. The time point label on this specimen signifies: baseline before first vaccination. The specimen was peripheral blood, collected on day 0 of AZD1222 vaccination. All receptors come from an adult in good health.

The V and J genes are TRBV2 and TRBJ2-1, with D unclear. Trimming pared 2 bases from V and 8 bases from J, leaving 7 bases between. The CDR3 is 12 amino acids. From germline, CDR1 is SNHLY and CDR2 FYNNEI. The CDR3 loop is CASSELWDEQFF. CDR3 bases: TGTGCCAGCAGTGAATTGTGGGATGAGCAGTTCTTC.

The J gene is TRBJ1-1, the V gene TRBV5-1; 9 bases agree with TRBD1. The CDR3 spans 14 residues. The V segment lost 3 bases and the J segment 4 bases; nucleotides outside the gene matches: 4. Germline-derived CDR1 and CDR2 are SGHRS and YFSETQ. The CDR3 is CASSSDRGGTEAFF. In DNA, the CDR3 is TGCGCCAGCAGCTCCGACAGGGGGGGCACTGAAGCTTTCTTT.

This rearrangement joins TRBV25-1 to TRBJ1-4; D remains ambiguous. Germline lookup yields CDR1 MGHDK and CDR2 SYGVNS. This CDR3 contains 13 residues. Trimming took off 3 bases at V and 7 bases at J, with 9 bases between the two ends. CDR3 sequence (DNA): TGTGCCAGCAGTGACCCCTGGAGTGAAAAACTGTTTTTT. As protein: CASSDPWSEKLFF.

The V call is TRBV4-2, the J call TRBJ1-2; D gene unclear. V dropped 0 bases and J dropped 2 bases, with 10 bases sitting between them. Germline CDR1 and CDR2: LGHNA and YNFKEQ. The CDR3 covers 15 residues. The CDR3 DNA sequence: TGTGCCAGCAGCCAAGATTTGGTGGGGAACTATGGCTACACCTTC. This codes for CASSQDLVGNYGYTF.

V gene TRBV18 combines with J gene TRBJ2-1; D unresolved. The germline gives CDR1 KGHSH, CDR2 LQKENI. The ends were cut back, 6 bases at V and 4 bases at J, with 13 bases in the middle. The CDR3 length is 14 residues. The CDR3 reads CASSTSRSYNEQFF. The CDR3 bases are TGTGCCAGCTCTACATCCCGGTCGTACAATGAGCAGTTCTTC. Looking up the rest from reference TRBV18 and TRBJ2-1 gives the full variable domain: NAGVMQNPRHLVRRRGQEARLRCSPMKGHSHVYWYRQLPEEGLKFMVYLQKENIIDESGMPKERFSAEFPKEGPSILRIQQVVRGDSAAYFCASSTSRSYNEQFFGPGTRLTVL.

J is TRBJ1-1 and V is TRBV3-1 (or the pseudogene TRBV3-2); D perhaps matches TRBD1 (5 bases). Trimming stripped 2 bases from V and 0 bases from J, with 7 bases between. The germline V gene has CDR1 LGHDT and CDR2 YNNKEL (reference sequence). The CDR3 runs to 14 residues. This CDR3 is CASSQYRLNTEAFF. CDR3 sequence (DNA): TGTGCCAGCAGCCAATACAGGTTGAACACTGAAGCTTTCTTT.

In nucleotides, the CDR3 is TGTGCCACCTCCGGGACAATACTGGGTGAGCAGTTCTTC. It codes for CATSGTILGEQFF. The chain has TRBV28 and TRBJ2-1; TRBD1 might be the D (6 bases). Germline loops: CDR1 MDHEN, CDR2 SYDVKM. V was shortened by 10 bases and J by 9 bases, with 19 bases between the two germline ends. CDR3 size: 13 residues.

The gene calls are TRBV28 and TRBJ1-1, with D uncertain. V lost 8 bases to trimming and J lost 4 bases, with 14 bases between them. This CDR3 is built from 13 residues. Per the germline V gene, CDR1 is MDHEN and CDR2 is SYDVKM. The CDR3 spells CASRAGISTEAFF. The CDR3 nucleotides are TGTGCCAGCCGGGCTGGGATAAGCACTGAAGCTTTCTTT.

The V and J genes are TRBV12-3 or TRBV12-4 and TRBJ1-4; no firm D call. The CDR3 is 11 amino acids. The V gene lost 6 bases and the J gene lost 7 bases, with 6 bases spanning the gap. The CDR3 reads CASRNTEKLFF. In DNA form, the CDR3 reads TGTGCCAGCAGAAACACTGAAAAACTGTTTTTT.

V gene TRBV18 combines with J gene TRBJ2-7; no definite D call. The CDR3 extends over 12 amino acids. The germline CDR1 and CDR2 sequences are KGHSH and LQKENI. Trimming shortened V by 3 bases and J by 3 bases, and 6 bases separated the two germline ends. For the CDR3, the DNA is TGTGCCAGCTCACCCAACGACTACGAGCAGTACTTC. Protein: CASSPNDYEQYF.

The chain joins TRBV14 to TRBJ2-7; no reliable D call. V lost 6 bases and J 4 bases, leaving 10 bases between the germline ends. Germline V gives CDR1 SGHDN, CDR2 FVKESK. The CDR3 consists of 12 residues. In DNA, the CDR3 is TGTGCCAGCAGTTCTGGACCGTACGAGCAGTACTTC. Protein product: CASSSGPYEQYF.

This sequence joins TRBV27 and TRBJ2-2, with 12 bases fitting TRBD2. CDR1 is MNHEY, CDR2 SMNVEV, per germline (reference sequence). Trimming at V came to 7 bases and at J to 4 bases, leaving 1 base not matched to a gene. The CDR3 is 14 amino acids. The CDR3 DNA reads as TGTGCCAGCAAACTAGCGGGAGGCACCGGGGAGCTGTTTTTT. Protein product: CASKLAGGTGELFF.

This clone was picked up a small number of times. The V and J genes are TRBV9 and TRBJ2-2, with D maybe TRBD2 (5 bases). The CDR3 is 17 amino acids. CDR1 and CDR2 (germline): SGDLS, YYNGEE. Trimming stripped 0 bases from V and 3 bases from J, with 15 bases between. The CDR3 reads CASSVEEVSGYTGELFF. DNA for the CDR3: TGTGCCAGCAGCGTAGAGGAGGTGTCAGGATACACCGGGGAGCTGTTTTTT.

This chain links TRBV20-1 with TRBJ2-1, with a possible D match to TRBD1 (5 bases). The CDR3 has 10 amino acids. Germline loops: CDR1 DFQATT, CDR2 SNEGSKA (reference sequence). V was trimmed by 7 bases and J by 9 bases, leaving 10 bases between them. CDR3: CSVADIEQFF. The CDR3 coding sequence is TGCAGTGTCGCGGACATTGAGCAGTTCTTC.

This chain joins TRBV30 and TRBJ1-5, with 9 bases lining up with TRBD1. The J segment lost 4 bases and the V segment lost 2 bases, leaving 3 bases of the junction unmatched. The germline gives CDR1 GTSNPN, CDR2 SVGIG (reference sequence). There are 14 residues in the CDR3. Written as DNA, the CDR3 is TGTGCCTGGAGTCTGGGACAGGGTAATCAGCCCCAGCATTTT. Protein: CAWSLGQGNQPQHF.

The J gene is TRBJ1-1, the V gene TRBV18; D not resolved. V lost 0 bases and J 6 bases, leaving 14 bases between the germline ends. From germline, CDR1 is KGHSH and CDR2 LQKENI. This CDR3 has 15 residues. The CDR3 coding sequence is TGTGCCAGCTCACCACCGAGGGCCCCGAGGGCTGAAGCTTTCTTT. This sequence encodes CASSPPRAPRAEAFF.

The chain links TRBV5-1 to TRBJ2-1; 9 nucleotides agree with TRBD1. Germline CDR1 and CDR2: SGHRS and YFSETQ. V lost 1 base, J lost 8 bases, and 4 bases stayed unmatched. The CDR3 contains 14 residues. The DNA of the CDR3 is TGCGCCAGCAGCTTGAGGGACAGGGCCCATGAGCAGTTCTTC. It specifies CASSLRDRAHEQFF.

There are a few counts of this clone. The chain joins TRBV9 to TRBJ1-3, with TRBD1 identical over 9 bases. CDR1 and CDR2 (germline): SGDLS, YYNGEE. This CDR3 has 17 residues. The J segment lost 6 bases and the V segment lost 4 bases, leaving 14 bases of the junction unmatched. The CDR3 region has the DNA TGTGCCAGCAGCCCAGACACCCCGGGACAGGGACTAAACACCATATATTTT. It yields the protein CASSPDTPGQGLNTIYF.

This clone showed up just a few times. The V call is TRBV3-1 (or the pseudogene TRBV3-2), the J call TRBJ2-7, with TRBD2 as a possible D gene (5 bases). Per the germline V gene, CDR1 is LGHDT and CDR2 is YNNKEL (reference sequence). The V end lost 3 bases, the J end lost 3 bases, and 21 bases lay between the germline ends. The CDR3 contains 17 residues. The CDR3 protein is CASSQKISAGLLYEQYF. For the CDR3, the DNA is TGTGCCAGCAGCCAGAAAATAAGCGCAGGACTCCTCTACGAGCAGTACTTC.

This clone appeared a single time. This chain connects TRBV5-4 to TRBJ2-7; D perhaps matches TRBD2 (6 bases). The V and J ends lost 3 bases and 2 bases respectively, with 9 bases between them. This CDR3 has 13 amino acids. Germline CDR1 reads SGHNT; CDR2 reads YYREEE (reference sequence). Here the CDR3 DNA reads TGTGCCAGCAGCTATAGCGGAGCCTACGAGCAGTACTTC. It translates to CASSYSGAYEQYF.

The chain is built from TRBV2 and TRBJ1-5; D not certain. V was shortened by 6 bases and J by 2 bases, with 14 bases between the two germline ends. Germline-derived CDR1 and CDR2 are SNHLY and FYNNEI. CDR3 length: 15 residues. The CDR3 loop is CASRQERGGNQPQHF. The CDR3 bases are TGTGCCAGCAGGCAGGAACGCGGGGGCAATCAGCCCCAGCATTTT.

The genes are TRBV6-4 and TRBJ2-2; the D gene is possibly TRBD1 (5 bases). The length of the CDR3 is 14 residues. V lost 4 bases and J 5 bases, leaving 11 bases between the germline ends. Germline loops: CDR1 MRHNA, CDR2 SNTAGT. The CDR3 loop is CASSGQGRTGELFF. The CDR3 region has the DNA TGTGCCAGCAGTGGTCAGGGTCGGACCGGGGAGCTGTTTTTT.

The gene calls are TRBV6-2 or TRBV6-3 and TRBJ2-7, with a weak D call TRBD2 (7 bases). V shed 5 bases and J shed 3 bases, with 17 bases lying between them. The CDR3 contains 15 residues. From germline, CDR1 is MNHEY and CDR2 SVGEGT. CDR3 loop: CASSQARGGLYEQYF. Written as DNA, the CDR3 is TGTGCCAGCAGTCAAGCGAGGGGGGGCCTCTACGAGCAGTACTTC.

The chain joins TRBV2 to TRBJ1-1; maybe TRBD1 (6 bases). CDR1 and CDR2 from the germline V gene are SNHLY and FYNNEI. Trimming shortened V by 1 base and J by 4 bases, and 13 bases separated the two germline ends. The CDR3 runs 15 residues. Here the CDR3 reads CASSEGQGWSTEAFF. In DNA form, the CDR3 reads TGTGCCAGCAGTGAAGGCCAGGGGTGGAGCACTGAAGCTTTCTTT.

This sequence joins TRBV7-2 and TRBJ2-3, with D unclear. The CDR3 has 12 residues. V lost 5 bases and J lost 4, with 7 bases in between. Germline-derived CDR1 and CDR2 are SGHTA and FQGNSA. CDR3 protein: CASSRRADTQYF. The CDR3 DNA follows: TGTGCCAGCAGCCGGAGAGCAGATACGCAGTATTTT.

The rearrangement links TRBV4-2 to TRBJ2-3; either TRBD1 or TRBD2 may fit D (5 bases each). Germline V gene lookup returns CDR1 LGHNA and CDR2 YNFKEQ. The CDR3 sequence is 16 residues long. Trimming cost V 1 base and J 6 bases, with 17 bases left between them. CDR3 protein: CASSQGNGLGADTQYF. Written as DNA, the CDR3 is TGTGCCAGCAGCCAAGGAAATGGGCTCGGGGCTGATACGCAGTATTTT.

The V gene is TRBV10-2, the J gene TRBJ2-2; TRBD1 matches 11 bases. V trimming: 5 bases; J trimming: 5 bases; junction bases outside the gene matches: 4. This CDR3 region has 15 residues. Germline lookup yields CDR1 WSHSY and CDR2 SAAADI. In DNA form, the CDR3 reads TGCGCCAGCAGTCCGGGACAGGGGGATACCGGGGAGCTGTTTTTT. Protein: CASSPGQGDTGELFF.

The chain couples TRBV29-1 to TRBJ2-2; 8 nucleotides line up with TRBD2. V shed 7 bases and J 4 bases; nucleotides not matched to a gene: 5. Per germline, CDR1 SQVTM and CDR2 ANQGSEA. CDR3 length: 13 amino acids. The CDR3 is CSGQAGGTGELFF. CDR3 nucleotide sequence: TGCAGCGGGCAGGCGGGAGGCACCGGGGAGCTGTTTTTT.

V gene TRBV7-9 combines with J gene TRBJ2-3; either TRBD1 or TRBD2 may supply D (5 bases each). From germline, CDR1 is SEHNR and CDR2 FQNEAQ (reference sequence). V dropped 2 bases and J dropped 4 bases, with 16 bases sitting between them. The CDR3 contains 16 residues. The CDR3 region has the DNA TGTGCCAGCAGCTTACCGTTTGAGAGGGACGCAGATACGCAGTATTTT. This translates into CASSLPFERDADTQYF.

The chain recombines TRBV6-1 with TRBJ1-3; the D is unclear. The V end was cut by 3 bases, the J end by 7 bases, with 13 bases between. This CDR3 has 14 amino acids. Germline V gene data show CDR1 as MNHNS and CDR2 as SASEGT. Written as DNA, the CDR3 is TGTGCCAGCAGTGAGCTTTCCCTGAGCAACACCATATATTTT. Protein sequence: CASSELSLSNTIYF.

The CDR3 sequence is CASSLSGDEQYF. DNA of the CDR3: TGTGCCAGCAGCTTATCGGGGGACGAGCAGTACTTC. The V gene is TRBV7-9, the J gene TRBJ2-7; the D gene is possibly TRBD2 (6 bases). This CDR3 is 12 amino acids long. V lost 2 bases and J lost 5, with 7 bases in between. Germline V lookup: CDR1 SEHNR, CDR2 FQNEAQ (reference sequence).